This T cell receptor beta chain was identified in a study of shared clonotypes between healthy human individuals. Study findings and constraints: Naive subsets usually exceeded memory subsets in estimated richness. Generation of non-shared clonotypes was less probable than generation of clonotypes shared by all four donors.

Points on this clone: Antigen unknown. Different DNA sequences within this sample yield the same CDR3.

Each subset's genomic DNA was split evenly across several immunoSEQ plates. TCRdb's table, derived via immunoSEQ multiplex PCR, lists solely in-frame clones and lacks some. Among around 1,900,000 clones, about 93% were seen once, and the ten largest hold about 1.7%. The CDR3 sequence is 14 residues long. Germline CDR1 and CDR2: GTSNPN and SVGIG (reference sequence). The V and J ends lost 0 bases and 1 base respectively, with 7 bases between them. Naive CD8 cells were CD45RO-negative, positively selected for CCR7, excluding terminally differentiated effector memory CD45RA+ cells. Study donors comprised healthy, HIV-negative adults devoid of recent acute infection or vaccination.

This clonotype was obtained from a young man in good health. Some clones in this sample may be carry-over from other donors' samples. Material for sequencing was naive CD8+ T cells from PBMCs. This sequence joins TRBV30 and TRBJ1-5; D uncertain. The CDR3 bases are TGTGCCTGGAGTGTAGGTGTAAGCAATCAGCCCCAGCATTTT. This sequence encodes CAWSVGVSNQPQHF.